The clone carrying this TCR beta chain was seen ten or more times. This sample stems from a study of T-cell reconstitution after alpha-beta-depleted transplantation in children. After removal of 4 bases from V and 5 bases from J, the junction contained 11 bases not matched to a gene. In germline, CDR1 is SGHRS, CDR2 YFSETQ. This CDR3 is 17 amino acids long. Unique molecular identifiers were incorporated during preparation of the TCRbeta library. TCRdb reprocessed the PCR reads with MiXCR, giving one entry per CDR3 protein. The sample has 150,000 to 250,000 distinct CDR3 sequences; about 14% are singletons.

The receptor was isolated from a human donor who donated a stem cell graft to a child with acute lymphoblastic leukemia. The chain links TRBV5-1 to TRBJ2-4; 11 nucleotides align to TRBD1. The sequencing used PBMCs from the stem cell graft donor, collected from the stem cell graft. The CDR3 loop reads CASSPGGEDRGQNIQYF. The CDR3 DNA reads as TGCGCCAGCAGCCCGGGGGGAGAGGACAGGGGGCAAAACATTCAGTACTTC.